This T cell receptor beta chain was retrieved from a study of CD8+ T cells in alopecia areata. Study-wide results and limits: Researchers reported that TCR sharing among patients proved less clear than in mice, possibly HLA-linked.

Sample treatment: oral pan-JAK inhibitor, 5-10 mg twice daily. Specimens obtained from alopecia areata patients comprised lesional scalp punch biopsies and peripheral blood. Regarding this clone: As yet, its antigen is unknown.

Germline V CDR1 and CDR2: MGHRA, YSYEKL. V was clipped by 4 bases and J by 3 bases, with 16 bases between them. This CDR3 is 16 amino acids long. Sequencing used cDNA as its template, made by extracting RNA and reverse transcribing it. The table came from immunoSEQ multiplex PCR; TCRdb's copy has only in-frame clones and leaves some out. Of approximately 5,400 clones listed, over 60% are singletons. Material: skin, obtained at week 24, from a patient treated with tofacitinib. The receptor comes from a human donor with alopecia areata. The genes are TRBV4-1 and TRBJ1-5; D perhaps matches TRBD1 (5 bases). CDR3 region: CASSPTGGVFNQPQHF. The CDR3 DNA reads as TGCGCCAGCAGCCCAACGGGAGGGGTCTTCAATCAGCCCCAGCATTTT.